The T cell receptor (beta chain) described here comes from a study of blood T cell repertoires in COVID-19. Looked up from germline, CDR1 is SGDLS and CDR2 is YYNGEE. With 4 bases removed from V and 7 bases from J, the gap between germline ends came to 12 bases. The CDR3 covers 14 residues. Clones were sequenced by immunoSEQ multiplex PCR, and TCRdb holds only the in-frame ones, with some missing. The table has some 400,000 clones, roughly 86% seen once; the top ten hold 1% to 1.5%. Sequencing was performed on PBMCs or T cells enriched from blood (not recorded which). The clonotype comes from a man aged 30-40 years who had recovered from COVID-19. The chain uses TRBV9 and TRBJ1-6; D might be TRBD1 (6 bases). The CDR3 DNA reads TGTGCCAGCAGCCCAACAGGGTTAAATTCACCCCTCCACTTT. This codes for CASSPTGLNSPLHF.